This T cell receptor beta chain was documented in a study of blood T cell repertoires in COVID-19. Overall study context: The United States, Italy and Spain provided the acute and convalescent COVID-19 samples. PBMCs, B-cell-depleted T cells, or T cells provided the cDNA or gDNA that made up the material.

Authors' processing steps: Estimation of nucleated cell counts was performed using reference gene primer amplification. TCRdb's copy holds only in-frame clones and misses some; the assay was immunoSEQ multiplex PCR. The DNA was the basis for D and trimming; V, J and clone size are from that table. The table has over 100,000 clones, 80% to 85% seen once. Input material: peripheral blood. The TCR originated in a man between 65 and 79 years old with acute or convalescent COVID-19.

For the CDR3, the DNA is TGTGCCAGCAGCATCCGGGACAGGGGGAGGCATGAGCAGTTCTTC. Encoded protein: CASSIRDRGRHEQFF. V and J are TRBV5-4 and TRBJ2-1; 11 nucleotides match TRBD1. V dropped 4 bases and J dropped 8; count of bases not matched to a gene: 8. The germline V gene encodes CDR1 SGHNT and CDR2 YYREEE (reference sequence). This CDR3 has 15 residues. Based on the CDR3 plus reference TRBV5-4 and TRBJ2-1, the full variable domain is ETGVTQSPTHLIKTRGQQVTLRCSSQSGHNTVSWYQQALGQGPQFIFQYYREEENGRGNFPPRFSGLQFPNYSSELNVNALELDDSALYLCASSIRDRGRHEQFFGPGTRLTVL.